The source of this TCR beta chain is a study of blood T cell repertoires in COVID-19. Trimming pared 2 bases from V and 0 bases from J, leaving 15 bases between. The germline V gene encodes CDR1 SGHKS and CDR2 YYEKEE (reference sequence). CDR3 length equals 17 residues. In the original workflow: Quantification of nucleated cells was approximated via reference gene primer amplification. Sequencing used immunoSEQ multiplex PCR; TCRdb keeps in-frame clones, though not all of them. That table is the source of V, J and clone size, and D and trimming were worked out from the DNA. The sample contains over 90,000 clones, roughly 90% of which appear only once. Seattle's enrolled individuals joined amid active infection and were then monitored longitudinally.

The sequencing input was peripheral blood. The chain joins TRBV5-5 to TRBJ1-3; D unclear. The receptor was isolated from a woman in her 50s with COVID-19, enrolled during active disease. CDR3 DNA sequence: TGTGCCAGCAGCTTAGTCAGCAGGACTGACTCTGGAAACACCATATATTTT. It encodes CASSLVSRTDSGNTIYF.